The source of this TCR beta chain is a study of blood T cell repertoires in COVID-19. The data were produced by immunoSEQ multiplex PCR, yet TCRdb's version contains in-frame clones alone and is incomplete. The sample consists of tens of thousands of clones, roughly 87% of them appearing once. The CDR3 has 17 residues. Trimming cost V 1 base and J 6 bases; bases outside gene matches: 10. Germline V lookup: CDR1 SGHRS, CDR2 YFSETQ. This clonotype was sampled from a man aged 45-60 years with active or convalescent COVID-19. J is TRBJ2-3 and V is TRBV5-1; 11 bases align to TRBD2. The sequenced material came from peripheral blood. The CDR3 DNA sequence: TGCGCCAGCAGCTTGCCCTCGTTAGCGGGAGGGGGTGATACGCAGTATTTT. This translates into CASSLPSLAGGGDTQYF.